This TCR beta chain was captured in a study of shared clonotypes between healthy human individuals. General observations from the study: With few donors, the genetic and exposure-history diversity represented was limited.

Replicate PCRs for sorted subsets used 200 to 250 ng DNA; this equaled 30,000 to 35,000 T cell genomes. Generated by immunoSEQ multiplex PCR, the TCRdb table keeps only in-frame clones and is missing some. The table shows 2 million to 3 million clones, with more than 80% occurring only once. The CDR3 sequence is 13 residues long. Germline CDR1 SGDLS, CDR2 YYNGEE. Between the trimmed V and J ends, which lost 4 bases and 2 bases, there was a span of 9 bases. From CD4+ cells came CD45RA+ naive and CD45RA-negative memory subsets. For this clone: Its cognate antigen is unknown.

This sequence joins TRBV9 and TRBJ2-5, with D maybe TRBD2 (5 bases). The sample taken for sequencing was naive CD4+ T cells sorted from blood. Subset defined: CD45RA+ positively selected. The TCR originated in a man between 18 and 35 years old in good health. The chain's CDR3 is CASSLRGQETQYF. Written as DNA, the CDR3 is TGTGCCAGCAGCTTACGGGGACAAGAGACCCAGTACTTC.